The T cell receptor (beta chain) under discussion was sequenced for a study of CXCR3-negative and CXCR3-positive naive CD8 T cells. General study points: Memory CD8+ cells had much lower diversity, and both naive subsets had comparably high diversity.

Of note for this clonotype: What it recognizes is unknown.

The method, 5' RACE with UMI labels, was used to prepare the TRB cDNA libraries. TCRdb reprocessed the 5' RACE reads and reports one entry per CDR3 protein, with no DNA. The table counts about 41,000 distinct CDR3 sequences; 14% to 15% lies in the top ten. Germline CDR1 and CDR2: SQVTM and ANQGSEA. This CDR3 comprises 15 residues. This receptor was identified in a human donor in good health. Some clones in this sample may be carry-over from other donors' samples. The sequencing input was memory CD8+ T cells from blood. The rearrangement links TRBV29-1 to TRBJ2-5; absent DNA, TCRdb's TRBD1 call cannot be checked. The CDR3 protein is CSVDTGVKGQETQYF.